Presented here are 5 T cell receptor beta chains from one specimen sequenced in a study of blood T cells in healthy people across ages. Primers used in a second PCR of roughly 6 to 11 cycles were a sample-barcoded 5' primer and a J-beta primer mix. MiXCR was run by TCRdb on the 5' RACE reads, yielding one entry per CDR3 protein. The table has some 1.7 million distinct CDR3 sequences, approximately 28% seen once. The sample comprised blood. The receptors shown here come from a woman in her twenties or thirties in good health.

V gene TRBV6-6 combines with J gene TRBJ1-1; no reliable D call. The CDR3 runs 13 residues. The germline CDR1 and CDR2 sequences are MNHNY and SVGAGI (reference sequence). V shed 8 bases and J shed 4 bases, with 14 bases lying between them. CDR3 nucleotide sequence: TGTGCCAGCCGAGAGGCGGGGAGCACTGAAGCTTTCTTT. It translates to CASREAGSTEAFF.

The genes are TRBV27 and TRBJ1-2; D is possibly TRBD1 (5 bases). The CDR3 loop spans 13 amino acids. V was clipped by 6 bases and J by 8 bases, with 16 bases between them. Germline V lookup: CDR1 MNHEY, CDR2 SMNVEV (reference sequence). The chain's CDR3 is CASSRLGGDGYTF. The CDR3 coding sequence is TGTGCCAGCAGCCGCCTGGGCGGGGACGGCTACACCTTC.

This clonotype was counted between two and nine times. The chain couples TRBV28 to TRBJ2-2, with TRBD1 matching over 7 bases. V dropped 7 bases and J dropped 6; count of bases not matched to a gene: 8. The CDR3 is 14 residues long. Germline CDR1 is MDHEN and CDR2 is SYDVKM. CDR3 coding DNA: TGTGCCAGCAATCTACTCCAGGGGGCCGGGGAGCTGTTTTTT. It encodes CASNLLQGAGELFF.

The rearrangement joins TRBV5-6 to TRBJ2-7; TRBD1 is a possible D gene (5 bases). The germline V gene encodes CDR1 SGHDT and CDR2 YYEEEE. CDR3 length equals 15 residues. V was trimmed by 4 bases and J by 0 bases, leaving 14 bases between them. The CDR3 DNA reads TGTGCCAGCAGCCCTGACGACGACAGCTCCTACGAGCAGTACTTC. Its protein product is CASSPDDDSSYEQYF.

This clonotype was found many times. The rearrangement joins TRBV5-6 to TRBJ2-5; D is uncertain. The CDR3 runs to 19 residues. Germline CDR1 SGHDT, CDR2 YYEEEE. V lost 9 bases and J 4 bases, leaving 34 bases between the germline ends. The CDR3 nucleotides are TGTGCCAACCCCAGGACGACAACCCTCCCGTTCGGGTTAGGAGAGACCCAGTACTTC. Translating gives CANPRTTTLPFGLGETQYF.